This paragraph covers one TCR beta chain sequence. This specimen belongs to a study of blood T cell repertoires in COVID-19. The CDR3 consists of 15 residues. Germline V gene data show CDR1 as MDHEN and CDR2 as SYDVKM. The V end lost 2 bases, the J end lost 3 bases, and 11 bases lay between the germline ends. This table comes from immunoSEQ multiplex PCR, and its TCRdb copy is limited to in-frame clones, with some not included. This sample has about 310,000 clones, with under 90% found just once. The chain employs TRBV28 and TRBJ1-3; D is undetermined. This clonotype originated in a woman in her thirties who had recovered from COVID-19. Sequenced input: PBMCs or T cells enriched from blood (not recorded which). The CDR3 coding sequence is TGTGCCAGCAGTTTAAGAGACTGGTATGGAAACACCATATATTTT. Translated, it gives CASSLRDWYGNTIYF.